Below, 11 T cell receptor beta chains from the same sample are listed, as sequenced in a study of post-analysis software for immune sequencing data. Unique-molecular-identifier-tagged TCR beta cDNA libraries were used. MiXCR, applied by TCRdb to the PCR reads, yields one record per CDR3 protein. Of approximately 630,000 distinct CDR3 sequences listed, approximately 59% are singletons. No antigen has been assigned to these receptors. Study-wide findings and caveats: There were a handful of TRBV segments more frequent in patients than controls, and TRBV5-6, TRBV5-1 and TRBV20-1 were among them.

Sequencing was performed on blood. The receptors originated from a girl aged 2 to 9 with multiple sclerosis.

This clonotype was counted only a few times. The chain employs TRBV7-3 and TRBJ2-1; D is undetermined. The V end was cut by 4 bases, the J end by 8 bases, with 6 bases between. From germline, CDR1 is SGHTA and CDR2 FQGTGA. The CDR3 runs to 11 residues. DNA for the CDR3: TGTGCCAGCAGCTCGTACGATGAGCAGTTCTTC. It translates to CASSSYDEQFF.

The CDR3 loop is CSGGHSSEQYF. CDR3 nucleotides: TGCAGCGGGGGACATTCTTCCGAGCAGTACTTC. The rearrangement uses TRBV29-1 and TRBJ2-7; possibly TRBD1 for D (6 bases). Per germline, CDR1 SQVTM and CDR2 ANQGSEA. The CDR3 runs to 11 residues. The V and J ends lost 7 bases and 6 bases respectively, with 13 bases between them.

J is TRBJ2-7 and V is TRBV29-1; 11 bases are a match to TRBD2. The J call may be in error: the DNA end matches TRBJ2-5 better. The CDR3 runs to 13 residues. Germline assignment: CDR1 SQVTM and CDR2 ANQGSEA. CDR3 coding DNA: TGCAGCGTTGTAGCGGGAGGGACAGAGACCCAGTACTTC. This codes for CSVVAGGTETQYF.

The V and J genes are TRBV29-1 and TRBJ2-1; D uncertain. The CDR3 loop spans 13 amino acids. Trimming left V 3 bases short and J 3 bases short, with 9 bases between. Germline CDR1 reads SQVTM; CDR2 reads ANQGSEA. The CDR3 DNA sequence: TGCAGCGTTGAGTTCCGGAACTACAATGAGCAGTTCTTC. Amino acid sequence: CSVEFRNYNEQFF.

The chain combines TRBV20-1 with TRBJ2-7, with TRBD2 matching over 12 bases. V shed 4 bases, J shed 6 bases, and the junction held 7 bases outside the gene matches. This CDR3 is built from 14 residues. Germline CDR1 reads DFQATT; CDR2 reads SNEGSKA (reference sequence). In DNA, the CDR3 is TGCAGTGCTAACCTAGCGGGAGGGCCCTCCGAGCAGTACTTC. The encoded protein is CSANLAGGPSEQYF.

V is TRBV7-2 and J is TRBJ2-1, with no clear D. This CDR3 comprises 15 residues. The germline V gene encodes CDR1 SGHTA and CDR2 FQGNSA. V lost 2 bases and J 1 base, leaving 9 bases between the germline ends. The CDR3 region has the DNA TGTGCCAGCAGCTTAATAGCAGTTTCCTACAATGAGCAGTTCTTC. Protein: CASSLIAVSYNEQFF. The full variable domain, completed using reference TRBV7-2 and TRBJ2-1, is GAGVSQSPSNKVTEKGKDVELRCDPISGHTALYWYRQSLGQGLEFLIYFQGNSAPDKSGLPSDRFSAERTGGSVSTLTIQRTQQEDSAVYLCASSLIAVSYNEQFFGPGTRLTVL.

The chain carries TRBV4-1 and TRBJ2-5; D not resolved. The tail of the sequence fits TRBJ2-7 better, so the J call may be wrong. This CDR3 contains 17 residues. Germline V CDR1 and CDR2: MGHRA, YSYEKL. The CDR3 spells CASSQSPDRMSVYEQYF. The CDR3 DNA is TGCGCCAGCAGCCAAAGCCCCGACCGAATGTCCGTATACGAGCAGTACTTC.

This clonotype has more than one count but fewer than ten. The CDR3 bases are TGTGCCAGCACCCTGGGACAGGGCGGGAGCAATGGCTACACCTTC. Translating it yields CASTLGQGGSNGYTF. The chain has TRBV6-5 and TRBJ1-2, with 9 bases matching TRBD1. Germline trimming cut 7 bases from V and 6 bases from J; bases unmatched to any gene: 12. The CDR3 consists of 15 residues. Germline-derived CDR1 and CDR2 are MNHEY and SVGAGI.

The chain links TRBV6-2 or TRBV6-3 to TRBJ2-3; D ambiguous. The CDR3 contains 14 residues. V gave up 2 bases and J gave up 2 bases, with 8 bases separating them. Looked up from germline, CDR1 is MNHEY and CDR2 is SVGEGT. The CDR3 nucleotides read TGTGCCAGCAGTTACAACTTCCCCACAGATACGCAGTATTTT. Translation gives CASSYNFPTDTQYF.

The chain is built from TRBV5-5 and TRBJ1-2; D ambiguous. Germline assignment: CDR1 SGHKS and CDR2 YYEKEE (reference sequence). The CDR3 is made up of 13 amino acids. Trimming shortened V by 0 bases and J by 6 bases, and 9 bases separated the two germline ends. This CDR3 reads CASSLGSKDGYTF. The CDR3 nucleotides are TGTGCCAGCAGCTTGGGGAGTAAGGATGGCTACACCTTC.

The J gene is TRBJ2-5, the V gene TRBV2; no clear D gene. Germline assignment: CDR1 SNHLY and CDR2 FYNNEI. The length of the CDR3 is 12 residues. Trimming shortened V by 9 bases and J by 0 bases, and 8 bases separated the two germline ends. CDR3 sequence (DNA): TGTGCCAGTGACAAAAACCAAGAGACCCAGTACTTC. This encodes CASDKNQETQYF.